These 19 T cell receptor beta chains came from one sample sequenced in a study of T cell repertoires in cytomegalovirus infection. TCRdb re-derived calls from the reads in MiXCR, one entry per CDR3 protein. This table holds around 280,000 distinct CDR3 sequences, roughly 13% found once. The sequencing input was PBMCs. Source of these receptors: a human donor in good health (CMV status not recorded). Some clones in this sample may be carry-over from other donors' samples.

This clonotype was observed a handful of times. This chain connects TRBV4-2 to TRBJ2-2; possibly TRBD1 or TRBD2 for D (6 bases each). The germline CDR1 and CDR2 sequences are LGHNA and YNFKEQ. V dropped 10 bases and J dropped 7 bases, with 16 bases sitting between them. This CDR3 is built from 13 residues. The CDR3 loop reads CATREGEVGELFF. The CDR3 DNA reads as TGTGCCACTAGAGAGGGGGAGGTCGGGGAGCTGTTTTTT.

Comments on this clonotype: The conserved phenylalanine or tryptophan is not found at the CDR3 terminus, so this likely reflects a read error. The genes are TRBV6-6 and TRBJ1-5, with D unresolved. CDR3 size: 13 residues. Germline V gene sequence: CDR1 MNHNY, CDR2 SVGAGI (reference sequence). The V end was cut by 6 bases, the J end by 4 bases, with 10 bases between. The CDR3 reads CASRETGNQPQHY. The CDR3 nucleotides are TGTGCCAGCAGAGAAACCGGGAATCAGCCCCAGCATTAT.

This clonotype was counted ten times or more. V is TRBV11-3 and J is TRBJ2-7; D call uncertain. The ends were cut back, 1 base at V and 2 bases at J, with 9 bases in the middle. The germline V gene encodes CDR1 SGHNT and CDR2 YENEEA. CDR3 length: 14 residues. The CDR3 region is CASSLGGRTYEQYF. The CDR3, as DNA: TGTGCCAGCAGCTTAGGAGGCAGAACCTACGAGCAGTACTTC.

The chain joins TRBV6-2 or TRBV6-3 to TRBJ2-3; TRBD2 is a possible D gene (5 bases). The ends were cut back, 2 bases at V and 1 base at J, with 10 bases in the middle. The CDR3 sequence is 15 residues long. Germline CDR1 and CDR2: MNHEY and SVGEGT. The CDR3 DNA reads TGTGCCAGCAGTTACGTCGGGGAGCGCACAGATACGCAGTATTTT. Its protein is CASSYVGERTDTQYF.

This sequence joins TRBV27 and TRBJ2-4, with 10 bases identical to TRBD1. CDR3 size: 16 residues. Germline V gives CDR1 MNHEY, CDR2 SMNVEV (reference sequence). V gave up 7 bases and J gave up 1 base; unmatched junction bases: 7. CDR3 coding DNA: TGTGCCAGCACGAAGACAGGGGGCGCTGCCAAAAACATTCAGTACTTC. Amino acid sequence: CASTKTGGAAKNIQYF.

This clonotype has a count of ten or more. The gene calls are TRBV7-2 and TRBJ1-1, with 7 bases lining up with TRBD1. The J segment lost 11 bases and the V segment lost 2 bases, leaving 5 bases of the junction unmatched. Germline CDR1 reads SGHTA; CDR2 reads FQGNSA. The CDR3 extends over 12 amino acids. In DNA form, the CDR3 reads TGTGCCAGCAGCTTACGACAGGGACGTGCTTTCTTT. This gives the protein CASSLRQGRAFF.

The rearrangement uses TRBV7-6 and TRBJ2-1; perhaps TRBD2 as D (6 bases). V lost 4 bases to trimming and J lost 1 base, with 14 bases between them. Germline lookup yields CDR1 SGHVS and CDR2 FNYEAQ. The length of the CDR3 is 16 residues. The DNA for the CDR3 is TGTGCCAGCAGCTCCTCATGGGGGAGGTCCTACAATGAGCAGTTCTTC. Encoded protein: CASSSSWGRSYNEQFF.

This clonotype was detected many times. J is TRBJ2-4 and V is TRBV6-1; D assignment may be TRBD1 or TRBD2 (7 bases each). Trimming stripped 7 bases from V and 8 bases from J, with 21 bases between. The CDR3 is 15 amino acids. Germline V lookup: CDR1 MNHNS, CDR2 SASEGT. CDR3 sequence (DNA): TGTGCCAGCAAGTGGAGGGGGCAGGGGAGGGACATTCAGTACTTC. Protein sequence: CASKWRGQGRDIQYF.

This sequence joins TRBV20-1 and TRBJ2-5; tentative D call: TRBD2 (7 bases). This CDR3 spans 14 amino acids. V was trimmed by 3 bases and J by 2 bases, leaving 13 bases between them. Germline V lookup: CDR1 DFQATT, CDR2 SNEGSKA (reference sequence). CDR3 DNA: TGCAGTGCTAGGGGGAAGGGGGGGCAAGAGACCCAGTACTTC. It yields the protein CSARGKGGQETQYF.

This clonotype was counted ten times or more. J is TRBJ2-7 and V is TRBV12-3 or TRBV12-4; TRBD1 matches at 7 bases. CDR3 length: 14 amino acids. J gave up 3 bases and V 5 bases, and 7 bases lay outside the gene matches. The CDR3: CASSLLGDSYEQYF. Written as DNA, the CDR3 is TGTGCCAGCAGTCTCCTGGGGGACAGCTACGAGCAGTACTTC.

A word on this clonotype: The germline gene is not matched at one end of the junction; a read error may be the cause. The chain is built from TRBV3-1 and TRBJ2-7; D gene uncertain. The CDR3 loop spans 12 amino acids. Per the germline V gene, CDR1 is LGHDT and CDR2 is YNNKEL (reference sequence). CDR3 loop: CASSQVVGPKTF. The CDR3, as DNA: TGTGCCAGCAGCCAAGTCGTCGGCCCGAAGACCTTC.

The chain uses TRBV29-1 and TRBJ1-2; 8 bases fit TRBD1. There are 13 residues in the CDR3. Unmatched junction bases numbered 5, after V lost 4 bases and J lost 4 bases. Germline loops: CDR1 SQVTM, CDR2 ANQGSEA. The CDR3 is CSVAGDRLYGYTF. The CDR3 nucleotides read TGCAGCGTTGCCGGGGACAGGCTCTATGGCTACACCTTC.

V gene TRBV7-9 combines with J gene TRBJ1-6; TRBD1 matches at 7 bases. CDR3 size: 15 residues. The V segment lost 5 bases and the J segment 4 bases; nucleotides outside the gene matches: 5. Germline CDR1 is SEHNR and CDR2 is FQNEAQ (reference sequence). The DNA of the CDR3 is TGTGCCAGCAGCGAACCGGGACAGTATAATTCACCCCTCCACTTT. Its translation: CASSEPGQYNSPLHF. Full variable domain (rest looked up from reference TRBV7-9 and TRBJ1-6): DTGVSQNPRHKITKRGQNVTFRCDPISEHNRLYWYRQTLGQGPEFLTYFQNEAQLEKSRLLSDRFSAERPKGSFSTLEIQRTEQGDSAMYLCASSEPGQYNSPLHFGNGTRLTVT.

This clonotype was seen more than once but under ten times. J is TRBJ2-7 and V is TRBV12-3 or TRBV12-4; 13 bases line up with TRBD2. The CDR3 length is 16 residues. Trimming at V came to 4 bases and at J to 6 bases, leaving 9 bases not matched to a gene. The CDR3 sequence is CASSSRGTSGKVEQYF. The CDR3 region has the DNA TGTGCCAGCAGTTCTCGGGGGACTAGCGGGAAAGTCGAGCAGTACTTC.

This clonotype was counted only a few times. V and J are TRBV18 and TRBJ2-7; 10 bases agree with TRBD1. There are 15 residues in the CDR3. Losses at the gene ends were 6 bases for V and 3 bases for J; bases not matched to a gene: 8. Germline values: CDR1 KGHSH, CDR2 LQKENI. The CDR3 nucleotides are TGTGCCAGCTCGACGGACAGGGGGAAAATCTACGAGCAGTACTTC. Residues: CASSTDRGKIYEQYF.

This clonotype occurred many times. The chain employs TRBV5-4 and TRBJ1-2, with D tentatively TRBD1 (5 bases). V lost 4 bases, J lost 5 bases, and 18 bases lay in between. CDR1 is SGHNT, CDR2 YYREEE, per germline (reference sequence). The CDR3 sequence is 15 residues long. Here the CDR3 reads CASSPGLPGFYGYTF. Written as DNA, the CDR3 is TGTGCCAGCAGCCCGGGACTTCCAGGTTTTTATGGCTACACCTTC.

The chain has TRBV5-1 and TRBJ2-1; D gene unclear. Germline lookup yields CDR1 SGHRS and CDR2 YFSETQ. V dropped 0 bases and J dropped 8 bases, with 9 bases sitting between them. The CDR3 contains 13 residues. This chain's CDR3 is CASSLVIPDEQFF. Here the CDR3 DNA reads TGCGCCAGCAGCTTGGTTATTCCCGATGAGCAGTTCTTC.

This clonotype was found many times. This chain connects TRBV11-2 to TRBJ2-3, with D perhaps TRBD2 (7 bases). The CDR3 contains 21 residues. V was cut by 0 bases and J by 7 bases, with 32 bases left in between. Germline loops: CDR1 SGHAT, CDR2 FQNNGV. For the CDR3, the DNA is TGTGCCAGCAGCTTAGAAGTGACGGGACTGTCCTCGAGGGGGGGCCGGAATACGCAGTATTTT. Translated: CASSLEVTGLSSRGGRNTQYF.

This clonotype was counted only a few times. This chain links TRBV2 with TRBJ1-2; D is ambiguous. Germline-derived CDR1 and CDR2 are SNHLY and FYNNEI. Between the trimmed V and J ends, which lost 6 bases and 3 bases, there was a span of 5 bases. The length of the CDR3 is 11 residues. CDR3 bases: TGTGCCAGCAGACTACACTATGGCTACACCTTC. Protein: CASRLHYGYTF.